One sample yielded the 14 T cell receptor beta chains listed below, sequenced in a study of blood T cell repertoires in COVID-19. Sequenced by immunoSEQ multiplex PCR; TCRdb stores in-frame clones only, minus some. The table lists about 150,000 clones, 88% of them singletons. The sequenced sample consisted of peripheral blood. The receptors shown here come from a man between 50 and 59 years old who had recovered from COVID-19.

The V gene is TRBV27, the J gene TRBJ2-7, with 8 bases identical to TRBD1. The CDR3 has 13 amino acids. Germline V gene sequence: CDR1 MNHEY, CDR2 SMNVEV (reference sequence). Trimming at V came to 6 bases and at J to 1 base, leaving 2 bases not matched to a gene. The CDR3 loop is CASRTGGSYEQYF. CDR3 DNA sequence: TGTGCCAGCAGAACAGGGGGGTCCTACGAGCAGTACTTC.

The chain carries TRBV19 and TRBJ2-7; TRBD2 might be the D (5 bases). This CDR3 has 15 residues. V lost 1 base and J lost 2, with 12 bases in between. Germline V lookup: CDR1 LNHDA, CDR2 SQIVND (reference sequence). CDR3 region: CASSIVLDWAYEQYF. The CDR3 DNA reads as TGTGCCAGTAGTATAGTCCTGGACTGGGCCTACGAGCAGTACTTC.

This chain links TRBV7-3 with TRBJ2-7; D not resolved. Germline V gives CDR1 SGHTA, CDR2 FQGTGA. V dropped 1 base and J dropped 3 bases, with 10 bases sitting between them. This CDR3 is built from 14 residues. In nucleotides, the CDR3 is TGTGCCAGCAGCTTAATCCTTCTTTTCTACGAGCAGTACTTC. This translates into CASSLILLFYEQYF.

The rearrangement uses TRBV7-6 and TRBJ1-1, with D possibly TRBD1 on 5 matching bases. The CDR3 covers 13 residues. The V end lost 4 bases, the J end lost 7 bases, and 13 bases lay between the germline ends. CDR1 SGHVS and CDR2 FNYEAQ come from the germline V gene. CDR3 coding DNA: TGTGCCAGCAGCTCGCAGGGTTATGGTGAAGCTTTCTTT. It codes for CASSSQGYGEAFF.

This clone has more than one count but fewer than ten. The chain couples TRBV6-2 or TRBV6-3 to TRBJ1-5; no definite D call. This CDR3 contains 14 residues. Germline assignment: CDR1 MNHEY and CDR2 SVGEGT. The V and J ends lost 6 bases and 0 bases respectively, with 9 bases between them. This CDR3 is CASSPERSNQPQHF. The CDR3 DNA reads as TGTGCCAGCAGCCCTGAGCGTAGCAATCAGCCCCAGCATTTT.

The genes are TRBV5-5 and TRBJ1-3; 9 nucleotides agree with TRBD1. Germline V gene sequence: CDR1 SGHKS, CDR2 YYEKEE (reference sequence). CDR3 size: 19 residues. J was trimmed by 0 bases and V by 4 bases; bases with no gene match: 14. DNA for the CDR3: TGTGCCAGCAGCCGCGCTCCCGGGACAGGGCGATCCTCTGGAAACACCATATATTTT. Translation gives CASSRAPGTGRSSGNTIYF.

This rearrangement joins TRBV19 to TRBJ1-3; D gene unclear. The V end was cut by 3 bases, the J end by 0 bases, with 9 bases between. Germline V CDR1 and CDR2: LNHDA, SQIVND (reference sequence). The CDR3 covers 15 residues. The CDR3 nucleotides are TGTGCCAGTAGTATCCCGACTTACTCTGGAAACACCATATATTTT. Residues: CASSIPTYSGNTIYF. The full variable domain, rest sourced from reference TRBV19 and TRBJ1-3, is DGGITQSPKYLFRKEGQNVTLSCEQNLNHDAMYWYRQDPGQGLRLIYYSQIVNDFQKGDIAEGYSVSREKKESFPLTVTSAQKNPTAFYLCASSIPTYSGNTIYFGEGSWLTVV.

The chain uses TRBV7-9 and TRBJ2-7; 7 bases are a match to TRBD2. CDR3 length equals 15 residues. The trim removed 3 bases at V and 4 bases at J, leaving 9 bases unmatched. Germline CDR1 reads SEHNR; CDR2 reads FQNEAQ (reference sequence). The CDR3 nucleotides read TGTGCCAGCAGCTTTGCCAGCGGGAACGGGTACGAGCAGTACTTC. This codes for CASSFASGNGYEQYF.

The CDR3 DNA reads as TGTGCCAGCAGTTACTCGATGCTAGCGGGGAGCAATGAGCAGTTCTTC. Translation: CASSYSMLAGSNEQFF. The genes are TRBV6-2 or TRBV6-3 and TRBJ2-1, with 9 positions matching TRBD2. V was pared by 0 bases and J by 6 bases, with 6 bases of the junction left unmatched. Germline CDR1 MNHEY, CDR2 SVGEGT. The CDR3 is 16 residues long.

J is TRBJ2-7 and V is TRBV19, with D uncertain. From germline, CDR1 is LNHDA and CDR2 SQIVND (reference sequence). The CDR3 loop spans 12 amino acids. V was cut by 9 bases and J by 1 base, with 10 bases left in between. CDR3 in amino acids: CARTNSSYEQYF. DNA for the CDR3: TGTGCCAGGACAAATAGTTCCTACGAGCAGTACTTC.

This clone was observed a single time. This sequence joins TRBV11-2 and TRBJ2-7; no clear D. CDR1 is SGHAT, CDR2 FQNNGV, per germline. Trimming took off 1 base at V and 0 bases at J, with 10 bases between the two ends. The CDR3 loop spans 15 amino acids. CDR3 coding DNA: TGTGCCAGCAGCTTAGCCGGAGTCAGCTCCTACGAGCAGTACTTC. This encodes CASSLAGVSSYEQYF.

The rearrangement joins TRBV5-6 to TRBJ2-5, with 7 bases identical to TRBD1. Germline V gene data show CDR1 as SGHDT and CDR2 as YYEEEE. The CDR3 is 15 residues long. V shed 5 bases, J shed 5 bases, and the junction held 12 bases outside the gene matches. The CDR3 bases are TGTGCCAGCAGGCTCGCGACAGGGCGGTACGAGACCCAGTACTTC. Its translation is CASRLATGRYETQYF.

This chain uses TRBV9 with TRBJ2-3; D unresolved. The CDR3 covers 15 residues. The germline gives CDR1 SGDLS, CDR2 YYNGEE. Trimming left V 0 bases short and J 6 bases short, with 14 bases between. The CDR3 loop is CASSVDQLRYDTQYF. CDR3 bases: TGTGCCAGCAGCGTAGATCAGTTAAGATATGATACGCAGTATTTT.

This chain links TRBV19 with TRBJ1-5; D is perhaps TRBD1 (6 bases). The CDR3 sequence is 15 residues long. The V end lost 6 bases, the J end lost 7 bases, and 19 bases lay between the germline ends. Looked up from germline, CDR1 is LNHDA and CDR2 is SQIVND (reference sequence). The CDR3 DNA sequence: TGTGCCAGTAGCGTCAGCACAGGGAGACGGCAGCCCCAGCATTTT. It translates to CASSVSTGRRQPQHF.